Following are 18 T cell receptor beta chains from one sample sequenced in a study of blood T cell repertoires in COVID-19 (dated by TCRdb to 2020 to 2022). The library was built by means of the immunoSEQ multiplex PCR assay. The immuneACCESS repertoire file appears here via TCRdb, limited to in-frame rearrangements. These files lack a portion of the clones; in checked studies, under half of the deficit traces to unresolved V genes, and the cause of the others is not known. The sample table contains 90,000 or so clones; only one count was recorded for roughly 82% of them. The ten largest make up roughly 25% of the sample. The sample consisted of peripheral blood. The receptors originated from a human donor in a cohort sampled during active COVID-19.

J is TRBJ2-7 and V is TRBV6-1, with a possible D match to TRBD2 (7 bases). The V and J ends lost 0 bases and 1 base respectively, with 10 bases between them. CDR1 and CDR2 (germline): MNHNS, SASEGT. The CDR3 sequence is 15 residues long. The DNA of the CDR3 is TGTGCCAGCAGTGAAGCAGAGGGGGGGTCCTACGAGCAGTACTTC. This sequence encodes CASSEAEGGSYEQYF.

The rearrangement links TRBV2 to TRBJ2-1, with D perhaps TRBD2 (6 bases). The CDR3 extends over 15 amino acids. Germline V gene data show CDR1 as SNHLY and CDR2 as FYNNEI. Trimming pared 6 bases from V and 2 bases from J, leaving 14 bases between. The CDR3 spells CASREGTGAYNEQFF. The CDR3 DNA is TGTGCCAGCAGGGAGGGGACGGGGGCCTACAATGAGCAGTTCTTC.

The chain links TRBV20-1 to TRBJ2-7; no definite D call. The CDR3 contains 10 residues. V shed 3 bases and J shed 5 bases, with 5 bases lying between them. Per germline, CDR1 DFQATT and CDR2 SNEGSKA (reference sequence). The CDR3 DNA sequence: TGCAGTGCTAGGAGAAACGAGCAGTACTTC. Amino acids: CSARRNEQYF.

The chain joins TRBV7-2 to TRBJ1-6, with a tentative D call TRBD1 (5 bases). Germline-derived CDR1 and CDR2 are SGHTA and FQGNSA. Deletions cut 3 bases from V and 6 bases from J, with 12 bases between. The CDR3 length is 15 residues. CDR3 bases: TGTGCCAGCAGCTTGGGGCCTGGCAGTAATTCACCCCTCCACTTT. Translation: CASSLGPGSNSPLHF.

V is TRBV10-3 and J is TRBJ1-1; possibly TRBD1 for D (6 bases). The germline V and J ends were trimmed by 6 bases and 1 base, with 15 bases remaining between them. The CDR3 covers 15 residues. The germline CDR1 and CDR2 sequences are ENHRY and SYGVKD. CDR3 bases: TGTGCCATCAGCGAGAGACAGGTCCCGAACACTGAAGCTTTCTTT. The encoded protein is CAISERQVPNTEAFF.

This rearrangement joins TRBV5-6 to TRBJ1-1, with D unclear. V lost 1 base and J 4 bases, leaving 8 bases between the germline ends. This CDR3 is built from 13 residues. Germline V gene lookup returns CDR1 SGHDT and CDR2 YYEEEE. This CDR3 is CASSLPTGTEAFF. The DNA for the CDR3 is TGTGCCAGCAGCTTGCCCACCGGCACTGAAGCTTTCTTT.

V is TRBV19 and J is TRBJ2-3; a possible D gene is TRBD1 (5 bases). CDR1 LNHDA and CDR2 SQIVND come from the germline V gene (reference sequence). This CDR3 is built from 16 residues. V shed 3 bases and J shed 0 bases, with 13 bases lying between them. The CDR3, as DNA: TGTGCCAGTAGTATTGATCAGGGCGATAGCACAGATACGCAGTATTTT. Its protein is CASSIDQGDSTDTQYF.

The V and J genes are TRBV6-2 or TRBV6-3 and TRBJ1-1; D remains unclear. V was pared by 2 bases and J by 0 bases, with 13 bases between. The germline V gene encodes CDR1 MNHEY and CDR2 SVGEGT. There are 16 residues in the CDR3. CDR3 in amino acids: CASSYPPKTLNTEAFF. In DNA form, the CDR3 reads TGTGCCAGCAGTTACCCGCCTAAGACACTGAACACTGAAGCTTTCTTT.

This clone was found a few times. The V gene is TRBV28, the J gene TRBJ2-7, with 10 bases matching TRBD1. CDR1 MDHEN and CDR2 SYDVKM come from the germline V gene. The CDR3 runs to 14 residues. V was pared by 6 bases and J by 6 bases, with 8 bases of the junction left unmatched. This CDR3 is CASSRFGTGAEQYF. DNA for the CDR3: TGTGCCAGCAGCCGCTTCGGGACAGGGGCCGAGCAGTACTTC. Supplemented by reference TRBV28 and TRBJ2-7, the full variable domain reads DVKVTQSSRYLVKRTGEKVFLECVQDMDHENMFWYRQDPGLGLRLIYFSYDVKMKEKGDIPEGYSVSREKKERFSLILESASTNQTSMYLCASSRFGTGAEQYFGPGTRLTVT.

The rearrangement links TRBV24-1 to TRBJ1-2; D not resolved. This CDR3 has 18 amino acids. V lost 0 bases and J 2 bases, leaving 18 bases between the germline ends. From germline, CDR1 is KGHDR and CDR2 SFDVKD. CDR3 region: CATSDLLQDKNLNYGYTF. As DNA, the CDR3 is TGTGCCACCAGTGATTTGCTTCAAGACAAGAACTTGAACTATGGCTACACCTTC.

The chain carries TRBV7-9 and TRBJ2-7; 7 nucleotides agree with TRBD2. This CDR3 is built from 13 residues. Per the germline V gene, CDR1 is SEHNR and CDR2 is FQNEAQ (reference sequence). The V gene end was trimmed by 11 bases and the J gene end by 0 bases; junction bases not matched to a gene: 7. In nucleotides, the CDR3 is TGTGCCTGTCGACGGGGGGACTCCTACGAGCAGTACTTC. It specifies CACRRGDSYEQYF. Full variable domain (remainder filled in from reference TRBV7-9 and TRBJ2-7): DTGVSQNPRHKITKRGQNVTFRCDPISEHNRLYWYRQTLGQGPEFLTYFQNEAQLEKSRLLSDRFSAERPKGSFSTLEIQRTEQGDSAMYLCACRRGDSYEQYFGPGTRLTVT.

This chain uses TRBV10-1 with TRBJ1-1; no clear D gene. CDR3 length equals 14 residues. In germline, CDR1 is WNHNN, CDR2 SYGVQD (reference sequence). Trimming took off 0 bases at V and 5 bases at J, with 10 bases between the two ends. The CDR3 DNA sequence: TGCGCCAGCAGTGAGTCGCAGGATGGAACTGAAGCTTTCTTT. Its translation is CASSESQDGTEAFF.

This chain joins TRBV10-2 and TRBJ1-3, with D unresolved. V was pared by 0 bases and J by 0 bases, with 9 bases between. CDR1 WSHSY and CDR2 SAAADI come from the germline V gene. This CDR3 contains 16 residues. The CDR3 nucleotides read TGCGCCAGCAGTGAGTCCGCAGGCAGCTCTGGAAACACCATATATTTT. Amino acid sequence: CASSESAGSSGNTIYF.

J is TRBJ1-2 and V is TRBV9; D may be TRBD1 (5 bases). The CDR3 spans 15 residues. The germline V gene has CDR1 SGDLS and CDR2 YYNGEE. The ends were cut back, 2 bases at V and 1 base at J, with 12 bases in the middle. CDR3 residues: CASSVGGANNYGYTF. The CDR3, as DNA: TGTGCCAGCAGCGTTGGAGGGGCTAATAACTATGGCTACACCTTC.

The chain couples TRBV5-8 to TRBJ2-1; 7 bases match TRBD2. The CDR3 length is 14 residues. Germline lookup yields CDR1 SGHTS and CDR2 YDEGEE. V shed 3 bases and J 2 bases; nucleotides not matched to a gene: 2. The CDR3: CASSSGLAYNEQFF. The CDR3 DNA reads TGTGCCAGCAGCTCCGGACTAGCCTACAATGAGCAGTTCTTC.

J is TRBJ2-5 and V is TRBV30, with TRBD2 matching over 10 bases. There are 15 residues in the CDR3. Germline V gives CDR1 GTSNPN, CDR2 SVGIG (reference sequence). V lost 2 bases and J lost 4; bases outside the gene matches: 7. CDR3 sequence (DNA): TGTGCCTGGAGTCCCCCCAGCGGGAGGGGAGAGACCCAGTACTTC. Amino acids: CAWSPPSGRGETQYF. Together with reference TRBV30 and TRBJ2-5, the CDR3 gives the full variable domain: SQTIHQWPATLVQPVGSPLSLECTVEGTSNPNLYWYRQAAGRGLQLLFYSVGIGQISSEVPQNLSASRPQDRQFILSSKKLLLSDSGFYLCAWSPPSGRGETQYFGPGTRLLVL.

J is TRBJ2-2 and V is TRBV11-3; 8 nucleotides line up with TRBD2. Germline V gene lookup returns CDR1 SGHNT and CDR2 YENEEA. Trimming at V came to 0 bases and at J to 6 bases, leaving 12 bases not matched to a gene. The CDR3 consists of 18 residues. The CDR3 DNA follows: TGTGCCAGCAGCTTAGATCGCTCGGGAGGGCCGGTGCCCGGGGAGCTGTTTTTT. Encoded protein: CASSLDRSGGPVPGELFF.

In this sample, this clone turned up once. The chain joins TRBV3-1 (or the pseudogene TRBV3-2) to TRBJ2-5; 10 positions agree with TRBD2. V gave up 1 base and J gave up 1 base; unmatched junction bases: 0. The CDR3 has 15 residues. The germline V gene encodes CDR1 LGHDT and CDR2 YNNKEL (reference sequence). DNA of the CDR3: TGTGCCAGCAGCCAAGGGACTAGCGGCCAAGAGACCCAGTACTTC. It yields the protein CASSQGTSGQETQYF.